Listed below are T cell receptor beta chains from one sample, sequenced in a study of blood T cell repertoires in COVID-19. Produced via immunoSEQ multiplex PCR; TCRdb's table is partial and in-frame only. The profile shows about 200,000 clones, 83% of them singletons. Source material: peripheral blood. These receptors all come from a woman aged 40 to 50 with active or convalescent COVID-19. CDR3s include the opening cysteine and the closing phenylalanine or tryptophan. A D gene is named only where the DNA matches it firmly. Expanded clones are given a class, and other clones once, few, many or no size at all.

>TRBD1|NA|TRBV4-2|TRBJ2-7
TGTGCCAGCAGCCAAGAGGGGACAGCGTCCTACGAGCAGTACTTC
CASSQEGTASYEQYF
>NA|NA|TRBV27|TRBJ2-3
TGTGCCAGCAGTTTTGGGCATACGCAGTATTTT
CASSFGHTQYF
>NA|NA|TRBV5-1|TRBJ2-5
TGCGCCAGCTTCGGGGGTCCGTACCAAGAGACCCAGTACTTC
CASFGGPYQETQYF
>NA|NA|TRBV7-3|TRBJ2-1
TGTGCCAGCAGCGGCCAGGGCTATGAGCAGTTCTTC
CASSGQGYEQFF
>TRBD2|NA|TRBV11-3|TRBJ2-5
TGTGCCAGCAGCCCACGCTCACTAGCGGGAGTCGGGGAGACCCAGTACTTC
CASSPRSLAGVGETQYF
>TRBD2|NA|TRBV28|TRBJ2-7
TGTGCCAGCAGTTCATTAAGGGCGATTCTAGCGGGGGACTCCTACGAGCAGTACTTC
CASSSLRAILAGDSYEQYF
>TRBD1|NA|TRBV6-2/TRBV6-3|TRBJ1-6
TGTGCCAGCAGCCTCACCGGGACAGGGGATAATTCACCCCTCCACTTT
CASSLTGTGDNSPLHF
>TRBD2|few|TRBV29-1|TRBJ2-3
TGCAGCCTCATGGCGGGAGGTACGGATACGCAGTATTTT
CSLMAGGTDTQYF
>TRBD2|NA|TRBV13|TRBJ2-7
TGTGCCAGCAGCTTAGTACTAGCGGCGGTCGAGCAGTACTTC
CASSLVLAAVEQYF
>TRBD1|NA|TRBV4-3|TRBJ1-4
TGCGCCACCCCGGGACAGGCTAATGAAAAACTGTTTTTT
CATPGQANEKLFF
>NA|few|TRBV9|TRBJ2-7
TGTGCCAGCAGCGTAGGAGGATACGAGCAGTACTTC
CASSVGGYEQYF
>NA|NA|TRBV9|TRBJ1-1
TGTGCCAGCAGTGGGCAGGGTATGAACACTGAAGCTTTCTTT
CASSGQGMNTEAFF
>NA|NA|TRBV11-3|TRBJ1-2
TGTGCCAGCAGCCAATATGACAGCTCTCCTGGCTACACCTTC
CASSQYDSSPGYTF
>TRBD2|once|TRBV3-1/TRBV3-2|TRBJ2-3
TGTGCCAGCAGCCGGACCAAAGAGAGCGGGGGGGGAGATACGCAGTATTTT
CASSRTKESGGGDTQYF
>NA|NA|TRBV7-2|TRBJ2-2
TGTGCCAGCAGCTTAAGCGCCGGGGAGCTGTTTTTT
CASSLSAGELFF
>NA|NA|TRBV27|TRBJ2-5
TGTGCCAGCAGTTCCACAGGGATTCTGAAGACCCAGTACTTC
CASSSTGILKTQYF
>NA|NA|TRBV14|TRBJ1-2
TGTGCCAGCAGCCAAGCCCCACAGACATATGGCTACACCTTC
CASSQAPQTYGYTF
>NA|NA|TRBV6-5|TRBJ1-2
TGTGCCAGCAGTTCCCCGGCCCCGGGGGGTGGCTACACCTTC
CASSSPAPGGGYTF
>NA|NA|TRBV27|TRBJ2-7
TGTGCCAGTGGGGGGTACTACGAGCAGTACTTC
CASGGYYEQYF
>TRBD2|NA|TRBV2|TRBJ2-7
TGTGCCAGCAGTGAGGGAGGCGGGGGGCAGTACTTC
CASSEGGGGQYF
>NA|NA|TRBV6-5|TRBJ2-3
TGTGCCAGCAGCGTCCCGGGTCGACGAGGTACGCAGTATTTT
CASSVPGRRGTQYF
>NA|NA|TRBV9|TRBJ1-1
TGTGCCAGCAGCCCCCCTAGAGCCCACACTGAAGCTTTCTTT
CASSPPRAHTEAFF
>TRBD1|NA|TRBV7-3|TRBJ2-3
TGTGCCAGCAGCCCGGGACAGAGCACAGATACGCAGTATTTT
CASSPGQSTDTQYF
>TRBD2|NA|TRBV10-1|TRBJ2-1
TGCGCCAGCAGTGAGTTCGGGACTACTGAACGCGGTGAGCAGTTCTTC
CASSEFGTTERGEQFF
>NA|NA|TRBV24-1|TRBJ1-2
TGTGCCACCAGTGACCTGGGGGGACTACTAGCGGGCTACACCTTC
CATSDLGGLLAGYTF
>NA|NA|TRBV5-1|TRBJ1-1
TGCGCCAGCAGCTTAGGGGGGGGCCGGGGCACTGAAGCTTTCTTT
CASSLGGGRGTEAFF
>TRBD1|NA|TRBV27|TRBJ2-2
TGTGCCAGCAGCAAACAGGGGTTAACGAACACCGGGGAGCTGTTTTTT
CASSKQGLTNTGELFF
>NA|NA|TRBV19|TRBJ2-6
TGTGCCAGTAGTATTTTCGGGGGGCTCTTTTCTGGGGCCAACGTCCTGACTTTC
CASSIFGGLFSGANVLTF
>TRBD1|NA|TRBV30|TRBJ2-7
TGTGCCTGGAGTTCACCCTACACAGGGGGCGAGCAGTACTTC
CAWSSPYTGGEQYF
>NA|NA|TRBV5-8|TRBJ2-1
TGTGCCAGCAGCCTGGGACTCACCCCCCTCTCCTACAATGAGCAGTTCTTC
CASSLGLTPLSYNEQFF